The clone carrying this T cell receptor (beta chain) was observed a few times. Antigen: not known. This entry is derived from a study of T-cell reconstitution after alpha-beta-depleted transplantation in children. Overall study results and limits: In some patients, recipient T cells and intrathymic progenitors surviving conditioning explained high day-60 diversity.

Library preparation (for TCRbeta) was performed with unique molecular identifiers. TCRdb reprocessed the PCR reads with MiXCR, giving one entry per CDR3 protein. The sample has hundreds of thousands of distinct CDR3 sequences; under 20% are singletons. Germline assignment: CDR1 SQVTM and CDR2 ANQGSEA. V lost 6 bases and J 4 bases, leaving 12 bases between the germline ends. The CDR3 contains 12 residues. Material: PBMCs, mostly from graft donor cells, obtained 360 days after TCRalphabeta/CD19-depleted stem cell transplant. The chain employs TRBV29-1 and TRBJ1-2; no reliable D call. The TCR was taken from a male patient aged 2 to 9 who had a stem cell transplant for acute lymphoblastic leukemia, so the T cells may come from the graft donor. The CDR3 DNA follows: TGCAGCGTCTTAGAGGGATTCTATGGCTACACCTTC. Its protein product is CSVLEGFYGYTF.